Listed here are 18 T cell receptor beta chains from one sample, sequenced in a study of cytomegalovirus exposure and HLA in healthy donors. The primer mix had 60 Vbeta and 13 Jbeta primers. Sequencing used immunoSEQ multiplex PCR; TCRdb keeps in-frame clones, though not all of them. This sample has around 150,000 clones, with approximately 76% found just once. The specimen was PBMCs. Every receptor here comes from a man aged 55 to 70 in good health and CMV-seronegative.

This clone has just a few counts. In nucleotides, the CDR3 is TGTGCCAGCCAGGGGCGGACTAGCACAGATACGCAGTATTTT. Protein: CASQGRTSTDTQYF. The gene calls are TRBV27 and TRBJ2-3; D perhaps matches TRBD1 (6 bases). Germline CDR1 reads MNHEY; CDR2 reads SMNVEV (reference sequence). V was clipped by 8 bases and J by 0 bases, with 12 bases between them. This CDR3 comprises 14 residues.

The rearrangement joins TRBV7-2 to TRBJ2-1; 7 nucleotides align to TRBD2. J was trimmed by 1 base and V by 0 bases; bases with no gene match: 3. Germline values: CDR1 SGHTA, CDR2 FQGNSA. The CDR3 contains 16 residues. CDR3 amino acids: CASSLASGRSYNEQFF. The DNA of the CDR3 is TGTGCCAGCAGCTTAGCTAGCGGGCGTTCCTACAATGAGCAGTTCTTC.

The chain uses TRBV10-3 and TRBJ2-7, with 10 bases lining up with TRBD2. The J segment lost 5 bases and the V segment lost 8 bases, leaving 6 bases of the junction unmatched. The CDR3 is made up of 13 amino acids. CDR1 is ENHRY and CDR2 is SYGVKD in the germline V gene. The CDR3 loop is CAILIAGGDEQYF. The CDR3 DNA reads TGTGCCATCCTAATAGCGGGAGGAGACGAGCAGTACTTC.

The rearrangement links TRBV7-3 to TRBJ1-2; 9 bases map to TRBD1. Germline V gene data show CDR1 as SGHTA and CDR2 as FQGTGA. The V and J ends lost 4 bases and 8 bases, in that order; junction bases with no gene match: 5. CDR3 length: 13 residues. CDR3 in amino acids: CASSSGQGTGYTF. CDR3 coding DNA: TGTGCCAGCAGCTCCGGACAGGGGACCGGCTACACCTTC. The whole variable domain, remainder taken from reference TRBV7-3 and TRBJ1-2, is GAGVSQTPSNKVTEKGKYVELRCDPISGHTALYWYRQSLGQGPEFLIYFQGTGAADDSGLPNDRFFAVRPEGSVSTLKIQRTERGDSAVYLCASSSGQGTGYTFGSGTRLTVV.

V is TRBV18 and J is TRBJ1-1; D not resolved. The CDR3 runs to 15 residues. V was clipped by 1 base and J by 0 bases, with 9 bases between them. Looked up from germline, CDR1 is KGHSH and CDR2 is LQKENI. CDR3 protein: CASSPRSRVNTEAFF. The CDR3 DNA reads as TGTGCCAGCTCACCACGGTCAAGAGTGAACACTGAAGCTTTCTTT. Filled out from reference TRBV18 and TRBJ1-1, the complete variable domain reads NAGVMQNPRHLVRRRGQEARLRCSPMKGHSHVYWYRQLPEEGLKFMVYLQKENIIDESGMPKERFSAEFPKEGPSILRIQQVVRGDSAAYFCASSPRSRVNTEAFFGQGTRLTVV.

V is TRBV5-4 and J is TRBJ2-3; possibly TRBD1 for D (6 bases). Germline-derived CDR1 and CDR2 are SGHNT and YYREEE (reference sequence). Trimming stripped 0 bases from V and 4 bases from J, with 15 bases between. There are 16 residues in the CDR3. The CDR3 region has the DNA TGTGCCAGCAGCTTGGGGGGACACGGCGAGGCAGATACGCAGTATTTT. Translation gives CASSLGGHGEADTQYF.

As regards this clone: The same CDR3 is also encoded by other DNA sequences in this sample. The chain has TRBV9 and TRBJ1-6, with D perhaps matching TRBD1 (5 bases). CDR1 is SGDLS, CDR2 YYNGEE, per germline. Trimming took 0 bases from V and 8 from J, leaving 9 bases between them. The CDR3 is 14 residues long. CDR3 nucleotide sequence: TGTGCCAGCAGCGTAGGGGGGGAGGATTCACCCCTCCACTTT. The encoded protein is CASSVGGEDSPLHF.

The chain couples TRBV7-3 to TRBJ2-7; 8 nucleotides agree with TRBD2. The CDR3 loop spans 16 amino acids. Per germline, CDR1 SGHTA and CDR2 FQGTGA. V lost 4 bases, J lost 4 bases, and 12 bases stayed unmatched. The CDR3 loop is CASSSREVRGGYEQYF. CDR3 in DNA: TGTGCCAGCAGCTCTCGCGAGGTCCGGGGGGGGTACGAGCAGTACTTC.

The chain is built from TRBV9 and TRBJ2-1; 9 bases fit TRBD2. The CDR3 extends over 14 amino acids. V lost 2 bases to trimming and J lost 7 bases; unmatched junction nucleotides: 4. Germline CDR1 and CDR2: SGDLS and YYNGEE. The CDR3, as DNA: TGTGCCAGCAGCGTCGGCGGGGGGGCGAATGAGCAGTTCTTC. Protein sequence: CASSVGGGANEQFF.

The chain has TRBV6-5 and TRBJ2-1, with D tentatively TRBD2 (7 bases). CDR1 is MNHEY and CDR2 is SVGAGI in the germline V gene. The CDR3 consists of 14 residues. CDR3 sequence (DNA): TGTGCTGGTGGGGGGGCGGGGGTGTACAATGAGCAGTTCTTC. Residues: CAGGGAGVYNEQFF.

The CDR3: CASSIRGSPSSYEQYF. In nucleotides, the CDR3 is TGTGCCAGTAGTATAAGAGGGTCACCGAGCTCCTACGAGCAGTACTTC. The chain carries TRBV19 and TRBJ2-7, with D maybe TRBD2 (5 bases). Looked up from germline, CDR1 is LNHDA and CDR2 is SQIVND (reference sequence). Trimming took off 2 bases at V and 0 bases at J, with 14 bases between the two ends. The CDR3 has 16 residues.

The chain carries TRBV5-8 and TRBJ2-3, with TRBD2 matching 15 bases. The junction had 7 bases not matched to a gene; V was cut back by 3 bases and J by 5 bases. The CDR3 spans 17 residues. The germline gives CDR1 SGHTS, CDR2 YDEGEE. The CDR3 spells CASSSPGLAGGQDTQYF. CDR3 nucleotides: TGTGCCAGCAGCTCCCCCGGACTAGCGGGAGGGCAAGATACGCAGTATTTT.

The chain uses TRBV19 and TRBJ2-3, with 10 positions matching TRBD2. This CDR3 region has 15 residues. Germline V gene lookup returns CDR1 LNHDA and CDR2 SQIVND (reference sequence). Unmatched junction bases numbered 7, after V lost 5 bases and J lost 5 bases. CDR3 protein: CASSQSGGAGDTQYF. CDR3 DNA sequence: TGTGCCAGTAGTCAAAGCGGGGGGGCAGGAGATACGCAGTATTTT.

This chain links TRBV6-5 with TRBJ2-7; 12 bases match TRBD1. The ends lost 5 bases at V and 3 bases at J; junction bases unmatched: 2. The CDR3 extends over 14 amino acids. Germline loops: CDR1 MNHEY, CDR2 SVGAGI. The CDR3 sequence: CASSRDRGLYEQYF. CDR3 in DNA: TGTGCCAGCAGTCGGGACAGGGGGCTCTACGAGCAGTACTTC.

The chain employs TRBV27 and TRBJ2-1; 8 positions match TRBD2. The ends lost 5 bases at V and 4 bases at J; junction bases unmatched: 10. Germline CDR1 MNHEY, CDR2 SMNVEV (reference sequence). This CDR3 spans 16 amino acids. In DNA form, the CDR3 reads TGTGCCAGCAGTAAAGCGGGGGCCATGGAATACAATGAGCAGTTCTTC. Residues: CASSKAGAMEYNEQFF.

CDR3 sequence reads: CASSQSGTGGKDIQYF. In DNA, the CDR3 is TGCGCCAGCAGCCAGTCCGGGACAGGGGGCAAGGACATTCAGTACTTC. The chain combines TRBV4-3 with TRBJ2-4, with 12 nucleotides matching TRBD1. Germline V lookup: CDR1 LGHNA, CDR2 YSLEER. The junction had 8 bases not matched to a gene; V was cut back by 3 bases and J by 8 bases. CDR3 length equals 16 residues.

The rearrangement links TRBV19 to TRBJ2-5, with D maybe TRBD1 (5 bases). TRBJ2-7 matches the DNA end more closely, so the J call is doubtful. CDR1 and CDR2 (germline): LNHDA, SQIVND (reference sequence). The CDR3 extends over 14 amino acids. The CDR3 nucleotides read TGTGCCAGTAGTATAGGGGGCCGATCCTACGAGCAGTACTTC. Translation: CASSIGGRSYEQYF.

This clone turned up a few times. The J gene is TRBJ2-3, the V gene TRBV19; maybe TRBD2 (5 bases). Germline CDR1 and CDR2: LNHDA and SQIVND (reference sequence). Trimming left V 5 bases short and J 12 bases short, with 12 bases between. The CDR3 runs to 11 residues. The CDR3 sequence is CASSPGSSQYF. The DNA for the CDR3 is TGTGCCAGTAGTCCTGGGAGTAGCCAGTATTTT.